These 20 T cell receptor beta chains were sequenced from one sample in a study of lymphopenia after photon versus proton radiotherapy. The protocol was immunoSEQ multiplex PCR, while the TCRdb copy is restricted to in-frame clones and leaves out a portion. Of 23,000 or so clones listed, roughly 89% are singletons. This sample comprised peripheral blood, obtained from a patient treated with photon-based radiotherapy. The receptors shown here come from a man aged 45-65 years with gastric cancer.

Comment on this clone: A read error may produce the germline difference seen at one junction end. J is TRBJ1-1 and V is TRBV7-2; 12 bases fit TRBD1. The CDR3 has 14 amino acids. The germline V gene has CDR1 SGHTA and CDR2 FQGNSA. CDR3 sequence: CASSLDERDRGRLF. The CDR3 DNA reads TGTGCCAGCAGCTTGGATGAGAGGGACAGGGGGCGTCTCTTT.

The V call is TRBV4-1, the J call TRBJ2-5; TRBD1 agrees at 7 bases. V was pared by 0 bases and J by 2 bases, with 6 bases of the junction left unmatched. Germline V gene data show CDR1 as MGHRA and CDR2 as YSYEKL. This CDR3 is built from 16 residues. For the CDR3, the DNA is TGCGCCAGCAGCCAAGACGGGACAGCCACACAAGAGACCCAGTACTTC. This codes for CASSQDGTATQETQYF.

This chain uses TRBV5-5 with TRBJ2-1, with D perhaps TRBD1 or TRBD2 (5 bases each). Deletions cut 2 bases from V and 1 base from J, with 10 bases between. The germline V gene has CDR1 SGHKS and CDR2 YYEKEE (reference sequence). This CDR3 region has 15 residues. CDR3 sequence: CASSFEGRSYNEQFF. The DNA for the CDR3 is TGTGCCAGCAGCTTCGAGGGGCGATCCTACAATGAGCAGTTCTTC.

V is TRBV6-5 and J is TRBJ1-2; D is undetermined. Germline V gives CDR1 MNHEY, CDR2 SVGAGI. The ends were cut back, 3 bases at V and 7 bases at J, with 9 bases in the middle. This CDR3 is 12 amino acids long. The CDR3 DNA sequence: TGTGCCAGCAGTTATGTGGGAGGTGGCTACACCTTC. This encodes CASSYVGGGYTF.

The CDR3 nucleotides are TGCGCCAGCAGCCTAGACTGGGGGCCCTCCTATGGCTACACCTTC. It encodes CASSLDWGPSYGYTF. The chain joins TRBV5-1 to TRBJ1-2; possibly TRBD1 for D (6 bases). The CDR3 sequence is 15 residues long. V lost 4 bases to trimming and J lost 4 bases, with 17 bases between them. Germline CDR1 SGHRS, CDR2 YFSETQ. The full variable domain, with the rest looked up from reference TRBV5-1 and TRBJ1-2, is KAGVTQTPRYLIKTRGQQVTLSCSPISGHRSVSWYQQTPGQGLQFLFEYFSETQRNKGNFPGRFSGRQFSNSRSEMNVSTLELGDSALYLCASSLDWGPSYGYTFGSGTRLTVV.

V usage is TRBV7-9 and J usage is TRBJ2-5; unclear D gene. Trimming cost V 3 bases and J 5 bases, with 10 bases left between them. Germline V gene lookup returns CDR1 SEHNR and CDR2 FQNEAQ (reference sequence). The CDR3 spans 13 residues. CDR3 nucleotides: TGTGCCAGCAGCTTGATCCATCTGGAGACCCAGTACTTC. It is translated as CASSLIHLETQYF.

The chain couples TRBV10-1 to TRBJ1-1; D gene ambiguous. Germline CDR1 reads WNHNN; CDR2 reads SYGVQD (reference sequence). V lost 4 bases, J lost 1 base, and 7 bases lay in between. This CDR3 spans 13 amino acids. The CDR3 reads CASSVRGNTEAFF. Here the CDR3 DNA reads TGCGCCAGCAGTGTACGAGGGAACACTGAAGCTTTCTTT.

The rearrangement uses TRBV7-7 and TRBJ2-5, with a tentative D call TRBD2 (6 bases). The V end lost 3 bases, the J end lost 1 base, and 12 bases lay between the germline ends. Germline V gene data show CDR1 as SSHAT and CDR2 as FNYEAQ (reference sequence). This CDR3 is 15 amino acids long. The CDR3 bases are TGTGCCAGCAGCTTTCGGCGGGGCCTCCAAGAGACCCAGTACTTC. Translated, it gives CASSFRRGLQETQYF.

The chain has TRBV11-2 and TRBJ2-5; D not certain. Germline V gene sequence: CDR1 SGHAT, CDR2 FQNNGV. This CDR3 has 12 amino acids. The ends were cut back, 5 bases at V and 5 bases at J, with 9 bases in the middle. CDR3 sequence (DNA): TGTGCCAGCAGCACCTCGAGGGAGACCCAGTACTTC. This sequence encodes CASSTSRETQYF. Variable domain in full (rest from reference TRBV11-2 and TRBJ2-5): EAGVAQSPRYKIIEKRQSVAFWCNPISGHATLYWYQQILGQGPKLLIQFQNNGVVDDSQLPKDRFSAERLKGVDSTLKIQPAKLEDSAVYLCASSTSRETQYFGPGTRLLVL.

This clone was seen once. The chain combines TRBV7-2 with TRBJ1-2; D gene ambiguous. The CDR3 contains 14 residues. From germline, CDR1 is SGHTA and CDR2 FQGNSA. Between the trimmed V and J ends, which lost 4 bases and 4 bases, there was a span of 13 bases. CDR3 amino acids: CASSSNAGFYGYTF. The DNA for the CDR3 is TGTGCCAGCAGCTCCAACGCCGGATTCTATGGCTACACCTTC.

This chain joins TRBV20-1 and TRBJ2-5, with no clear D. CDR1 DFQATT and CDR2 SNEGSKA come from the germline V gene (reference sequence). This CDR3 region has 10 residues. V gave up 2 bases and J gave up 5 bases, with 3 bases separating them. CDR3 sequence (DNA): TGCAGTGCTAGAAGGGAGACCCAGTACTTC. Encoded protein: CSARRETQYF.

This clone was picked up one time. The chain combines TRBV5-1 with TRBJ2-7; 8 nucleotides agree with TRBD1. This CDR3 is 15 amino acids long. V was pared by 1 base and J by 5 bases, with 8 bases of the junction left unmatched. CDR1 is SGHRS and CDR2 is YFSETQ in the germline V gene. The CDR3 sequence is CASSLLGQAFHEQYF. CDR3 coding DNA: TGCGCCAGCAGCTTGTTGGGACAGGCTTTCCACGAGCAGTACTTC.

The rearrangement uses TRBV7-2 and TRBJ2-4; D is unclear. V was trimmed by 5 bases and J by 7 bases, leaving 18 bases between them. Germline CDR1 SGHTA, CDR2 FQGNSA. CDR3 length: 15 residues. The CDR3 sequence is CASSLRQASGNIQYF. For the CDR3, the DNA is TGTGCCAGCAGCCTCCGACAAGCTAGTGGTAACATTCAGTACTTC.

The J gene is TRBJ1-3, the V gene TRBV18; D is undetermined. The germline gives CDR1 KGHSH, CDR2 LQKENI. The V end was cut by 8 bases, the J end by 5 bases, with 13 bases between. This CDR3 contains 13 residues. The CDR3 DNA sequence: TGTGCCAGCCACCTTGGGGTTCGAAACACCATATATTTT. Amino acid sequence: CASHLGVRNTIYF.

The chain joins TRBV5-1 to TRBJ2-5; tentative D call: TRBD2 (7 bases). Looked up from germline, CDR1 is SGHRS and CDR2 is YFSETQ. The CDR3 extends over 14 amino acids. The V end was cut by 2 bases, the J end by 11 bases, with 19 bases between. The CDR3 reads CASSLTGGQYEQYF. CDR3 bases: TGCGCCAGCAGCTTAACGGGGGGCCAGTATGAGCAGTACTTC.

The V and J genes are TRBV29-1 and TRBJ1-1; possibly TRBD1 for D (6 bases). Germline loops: CDR1 SQVTM, CDR2 ANQGSEA. Deletions cut 5 bases from V and 0 bases from J, with 10 bases between. This CDR3 has 13 residues. CDR3 protein: CSVRTAMNTEAFF. CDR3 in DNA: TGCAGCGTTCGGACAGCCATGAACACTGAAGCTTTCTTT.

This chain joins TRBV5-1 and TRBJ1-2; tentative D call: TRBD1 (5 bases). CDR1 SGHRS and CDR2 YFSETQ come from the germline V gene. Trimming shortened V by 7 bases and J by 5 bases, and 15 bases separated the two germline ends. There are 13 residues in the CDR3. The CDR3 nucleotides read TGCGCCAGCGCAAAACCGGGGCCGTATGGCTACACCTTC. As protein: CASAKPGPYGYTF.

This rearrangement joins TRBV2 to TRBJ2-3; D possibly uses TRBD1 or TRBD2 (5 bases each). Germline assignment: CDR1 SNHLY and CDR2 FYNNEI. V lost 5 bases and J lost 0, with 6 bases in between. There are 13 residues in the CDR3. DNA for the CDR3: TGTGCCAGCAGTCGGGACAGCACAGATACGCAGTATTTT. Protein product: CASSRDSTDTQYF.

V gene TRBV29-1 combines with J gene TRBJ1-2, with 8 bases matching TRBD1. Per germline, CDR1 SQVTM and CDR2 ANQGSEA. Trimming at V came to 7 bases and at J to 2 bases, leaving 6 bases not matched to a gene. This CDR3 is built from 13 residues. Written as DNA, the CDR3 is TGCAGCGACCAGGGGGCGGGGAACTATGGCTACACCTTC. Amino acid sequence: CSDQGAGNYGYTF.

The rearrangement uses TRBV28 and TRBJ2-3, with D perhaps given as TRBD1 or TRBD2 (5 bases each). There are 14 residues in the CDR3. CDR1 MDHEN and CDR2 SYDVKM come from the germline V gene. Trimming took 5 bases from V and 3 from J, leaving 12 bases between them. As DNA, the CDR3 is TGTGCCAGCAGTCCGGGACCGATTACAGATACGCAGTATTTT. Its translation is CASSPGPITDTQYF. Drawing the rest from reference TRBV28 and TRBJ2-3, the complete variable domain is DVKVTQSSRYLVKRTGEKVFLECVQDMDHENMFWYRQDPGLGLRLIYFSYDVKMKEKGDIPEGYSVSREKKERFSLILESASTNQTSMYLCASSPGPITDTQYFGPGTRLTVL.